This TCR beta chain emerged from a study of identical twins. Looked up from germline, CDR1 is DFQATT and CDR2 is SNEGSKA (reference sequence). V gave up 4 bases and J gave up 0 bases, with 10 bases separating them. The CDR3 extends over 14 amino acids. TCRdb passed the 5' RACE reads through MiXCR, listing each CDR3 protein once. This sample has 420,000 or so distinct CDR3 sequences; around a sixth occur once, and the top ten carry 12%. At least ten counts were recorded for this clonotype. The specimen was naive T cells sorted from blood. The clonotype comes from a man aged 50-59 years in good health. The rearrangement joins TRBV20-1 to TRBJ1-3; possibly TRBD1 for D (5 bases). The DNA of the CDR3 is TGCAGTGCTAAGACAGCGAGCTCTGGAAACACCATATATTTT. It yields the protein CSAKTASSGNTIYF.